The 30 T cell receptor beta chains reported below all come from one sample, sequenced in a study of cytomegalovirus exposure and HLA in healthy donors. PCR involved 60 Vbeta and 13 Jbeta primers. Only in-frame clones appear in the TCRdb table, and some are missing; sequencing was by immunoSEQ multiplex PCR. Among fewer than 200,000 clones listed, approximately 78% were seen once. The source material was PBMCs. Receptors were obtained from a human donor in good health.

This chain links TRBV18 with TRBJ1-5, with 9 bases aligning to TRBD1. Germline CDR1 KGHSH, CDR2 LQKENI. Trimming removed 3 bases from V and 7 bases from J; junction bases left unmatched: 10. The CDR3 consists of 16 residues. The CDR3 DNA follows: TGTGCCAGCTCACCGGGGGCCGGGACAGGGAGACAGCCCCAGCATTTT. Protein product: CASSPGAGTGRQPQHF. Full variable domain (missing parts from reference TRBV18 and TRBJ1-5): NAGVMQNPRHLVRRRGQEARLRCSPMKGHSHVYWYRQLPEEGLKFMVYLQKENIIDESGMPKERFSAEFPKEGPSILRIQQVVRGDSAAYFCASSPGAGTGRQPQHFGDGTRLSIL.

As DNA, the CDR3 is TGCGCCAGCAGCCCGGGCCGGGGAATGGGGTCCTACGAGCAGTACTTC. This gives the protein CASSPGRGMGSYEQYF. The chain has TRBV5-1 and TRBJ2-7; weak D call: TRBD2 (5 bases). CDR1 and CDR2 from the germline V gene are SGHRS and YFSETQ. The CDR3 has 16 amino acids. V was shortened by 4 bases and J by 1 base, with 18 bases between the two germline ends.

This chain joins TRBV9 and TRBJ2-4; 13 positions match TRBD2. This CDR3 has 18 residues. The germline CDR1 and CDR2 sequences are SGDLS and YYNGEE. V dropped 0 bases and J dropped 5; count of bases not matched to a gene: 8. This CDR3 reads CASSVEGSLAGGQNIQYF. The CDR3, as DNA: TGTGCCAGCAGCGTAGAAGGGTCACTAGCGGGGGGGCAAAACATTCAGTACTTC.

A remark on this clone: In the same sample, other DNA sequences code for this CDR3. The chain recombines TRBV4-3 with TRBJ2-7; 8 nucleotides line up with TRBD2. The germline gives CDR1 LGHNA, CDR2 YSLEER. This CDR3 comprises 14 residues. After removal of 2 bases from V and 2 bases from J, the junction contained 2 bases not matched to a gene. In DNA, the CDR3 is TGCGCCAGCAGCCAATTCGGGGGGGCCTACGAGCAGTACTTC. Protein sequence: CASSQFGGAYEQYF.

The chain is built from TRBV6-6 and TRBJ2-7; 7 bases agree with TRBD1. The CDR3 is made up of 15 amino acids. Germline values: CDR1 MNHNY, CDR2 SVGAGI (reference sequence). The V gene end was trimmed by 2 bases and the J gene end by 2 bases; junction bases not matched to a gene: 6. DNA for the CDR3: TGTGCCAGCAGTTACCCGGGACAGTCTCCCTACGAGCAGTACTTC. This sequence encodes CASSYPGQSPYEQYF.

In the case of this clone: At one boundary the junction diverges from the germline segment, which might be a read error. The rearrangement uses TRBV7-9 and TRBJ1-1; D is unclear. This CDR3 comprises 12 residues. Germline CDR1 reads SEHNR; CDR2 reads FQNEAQ (reference sequence). The CDR3 nucleotides are TGTTCCAGCAGCGCGTCCATCACTGAAGCTTTCTTT. Residues: CSSSASITEAFF.

The chain combines TRBV11-2 with TRBJ2-1, with D possibly being TRBD2 (6 bases). The CDR3 is 16 amino acids. Deletions cut 0 bases from V and 8 bases from J, with 17 bases between. CDR1 SGHAT and CDR2 FQNNGV come from the germline V gene. The DNA for the CDR3 is TGTGCCAGCAGCTTAGATCTCGGTGCAGGAGGGGATGAGCAGTTCTTC. Amino acid sequence: CASSLDLGAGGDEQFF.

This clone was detected only a few times. The chain recombines TRBV4-1 with TRBJ1-5; unclear D gene. Germline CDR1 MGHRA, CDR2 YSYEKL. The ends were cut back, 4 bases at V and 3 bases at J, with 13 bases in the middle. CDR3 size: 15 residues. The CDR3 region has the DNA TGCGCCAGCAGCCCCCTTGTGGGCCCCAATCAGCCCCAGCATTTT. Translation gives CASSPLVGPNQPQHF.

The chain combines TRBV5-6 with TRBJ2-3, with D possibly matching TRBD2 (6 bases). CDR3 size: 16 residues. Germline V gene lookup returns CDR1 SGHDT and CDR2 YYEEEE. The V gene lost 0 bases and the J gene lost 0 bases, with 11 bases spanning the gap. For the CDR3, the DNA is TGTGCCAGCAGCTTGGTGCTAGCGACTAGCACAGATACGCAGTATTTT. This translates into CASSLVLATSTDTQYF.

This sequence joins TRBV11-1 and TRBJ2-7, with a tentative D call TRBD2 (5 bases). The CDR3 is made up of 14 amino acids. The V gene lost 7 bases and the J gene lost 3 bases, with 16 bases spanning the gap. Germline values: CDR1 SGHAT, CDR2 FQDESV (reference sequence). CDR3: CASTLDGGDYEQYF. The CDR3 DNA is TGTGCCAGCACACTGGACGGAGGCGACTACGAGCAGTACTTC.

The V call is TRBV5-1, the J call TRBJ2-1; perhaps TRBD1 as D (6 bases). The germline V gene encodes CDR1 SGHRS and CDR2 YFSETQ. V was shortened by 4 bases and J by 8 bases, with 10 bases between the two germline ends. The CDR3 consists of 12 residues. In DNA form, the CDR3 reads TGCGCCAGCAGCGAGGACAGTTATGAGCAGTTCTTC. It yields the protein CASSEDSYEQFF.

Written as DNA, the CDR3 is TGTGCCAGCAGCCCCTCGGGACAGGGGCCTTCCTACGAGCAGTACTTC. Translating gives CASSPSGQGPSYEQYF. The chain employs TRBV7-9 and TRBJ2-7; 10 nucleotides align to TRBD1. V lost 5 bases and J lost 1; bases outside the gene matches: 8. CDR1 SEHNR and CDR2 FQNEAQ come from the germline V gene (reference sequence). The CDR3 totals 16 residues.

The V and J genes are TRBV11-2 and TRBJ2-7; TRBD1 matches 10 bases. J gave up 5 bases and V 1 base, and 5 bases lay outside the gene matches. The CDR3 contains 15 residues. Germline V gene lookup returns CDR1 SGHAT and CDR2 FQNNGV. CDR3 sequence reads: CASSLGAGTGDEQYF. The CDR3 DNA sequence: TGTGCCAGCAGCTTAGGGGCCGGGACAGGGGACGAGCAGTACTTC.

The chain has TRBV9 and TRBJ2-5; D may be TRBD1 (6 bases). Germline V gene data show CDR1 as SGDLS and CDR2 as YYNGEE. Trimming took off 3 bases at V and 5 bases at J, with 14 bases between the two ends. The CDR3 has 14 amino acids. The CDR3 is CASSEGVMGETQYF. The CDR3 DNA reads TGTGCCAGCAGCGAGGGGGTTATGGGGGAGACCCAGTACTTC.

The CDR3 DNA is TGTGCCAGCAGCTTAACGCGCGGGCAATACAATGAGCAGTTCTTC. This translates into CASSLTRGQYNEQFF. The chain has TRBV13 and TRBJ2-1; tentative D call: TRBD2 (5 bases). The CDR3 is 15 amino acids. With 2 bases removed from V and 4 bases from J, the gap between germline ends came to 12 bases. Germline V CDR1 and CDR2: PRHDT, FYEKMQ (reference sequence).

The chain combines TRBV18 with TRBJ2-3, with 9 positions matching TRBD2. The CDR3 is 16 amino acids. Germline V CDR1 and CDR2: KGHSH, LQKENI. Trimming took 1 base from V and 5 from J; bases not matched to a gene: 7. The CDR3 reads CASSPRPRGGGDTQYF. The CDR3 DNA follows: TGTGCCAGCTCACCACGCCCGCGGGGGGGCGGAGATACGCAGTATTTT.

The V call is TRBV7-2, the J call TRBJ1-4, with D tentatively TRBD1 (5 bases). The germline V gene encodes CDR1 SGHTA and CDR2 FQGNSA. V lost 5 bases and J 3 bases, leaving 10 bases between the germline ends. This CDR3 is built from 14 residues. The CDR3 here is CASSGRQSNEKLFF. The DNA for the CDR3 is TGTGCCAGCAGCGGACGACAGTCTAATGAAAAACTGTTTTTT.

The chain links TRBV19 to TRBJ2-5, with D possibly TRBD1 on 6 matching bases. The V gene's germline CDR1 is LNHDA and CDR2 SQIVND (reference sequence). V was cut by 8 bases and J by 6 bases, with 19 bases left in between. The CDR3 loop spans 14 amino acids. The CDR3 here is CASGGTGNVKTQYF. In nucleotides, the CDR3 is TGTGCCAGTGGGGGAACAGGGAATGTGAAGACCCAGTACTTC.

This sequence joins TRBV6-5 and TRBJ2-7; D is ambiguous. Trimming took off 6 bases at V and 3 bases at J, with 18 bases between the two ends. The CDR3 has 15 amino acids. Looked up from germline, CDR1 is MNHEY and CDR2 is SVGAGI. CDR3 in amino acids: CASSRQDTMFYEQYF. The CDR3 DNA reads TGTGCCAGCAGCCGACAAGACACAATGTTCTACGAGCAGTACTTC.

The chain recombines TRBV9 with TRBJ2-3; D may be TRBD2 (6 bases). There are 14 residues in the CDR3. Trimming removed 3 bases from V and 0 bases from J, with 8 bases in between. Germline assignment: CDR1 SGDLS and CDR2 YYNGEE. The CDR3 reads CASSAGTSTDTQYF. In DNA, the CDR3 is TGTGCCAGCAGCGCGGGGACTAGCACAGATACGCAGTATTTT.

This chain connects TRBV4-1 to TRBJ1-3; D may be TRBD1 (6 bases). Germline CDR1 is MGHRA and CDR2 is YSYEKL. The V gene lost 1 base and the J gene lost 0 bases, with 13 bases spanning the gap. The CDR3 has 17 residues. CDR3 protein: CASSQVDSPRSGNTIYF. The DNA for the CDR3 is TGCGCCAGCAGCCAAGTGGACAGTCCCCGCTCTGGAAACACCATATATTTT.

This clone came up a few times. The chain joins TRBV6-1 to TRBJ1-4; 10 bases are shared with TRBD1. CDR3 size: 15 residues. Per the germline V gene, CDR1 is MNHNS and CDR2 is SASEGT. After removal of 4 bases from V and 6 bases from J, the junction contained 5 bases not matched to a gene. The CDR3 spells CASSGRGQGYEKLFF. CDR3 nucleotides: TGTGCCAGCAGTGGGCGGGGACAGGGGTATGAAAAACTGTTTTTT.

This clone was observed a handful of times. The chain has TRBV2 and TRBJ2-7, with TRBD2 matching over 13 bases. V dropped 6 bases and J dropped 9; count of bases not matched to a gene: 8. The CDR3 loop spans 14 amino acids. Looked up from germline, CDR1 is SNHLY and CDR2 is FYNNEI. The CDR3: CASRQGTSGDRQYF. CDR3 sequence (DNA): TGTGCCAGCAGACAGGGGACTAGCGGGGATCGGCAGTACTTC.

The DNA for the CDR3 is TGTGCCAGCAGCTTATTACAGGGGACAGATACGCAGTATTTT. Protein product: CASSLLQGTDTQYF. The chain joins TRBV7-6 to TRBJ2-3, with 7 bases lining up with TRBD1. The V and J ends lost 2 bases and 3 bases, in that order; junction bases with no gene match: 2. The CDR3 length is 14 residues. The germline V gene encodes CDR1 SGHVS and CDR2 FNYEAQ.

The chain uses TRBV6-6 and TRBJ2-7; TRBD1 aligns across 7 bases. The length of the CDR3 is 13 residues. Germline CDR1 MNHNY, CDR2 SVGAGI (reference sequence). V trimming: 5 bases; J trimming: 1 base; junction bases outside the gene matches: 2. The CDR3 loop reads CASSKTGSYEQYF. The CDR3 nucleotides read TGTGCCAGCAGTAAGACAGGGTCCTACGAGCAGTACTTC.

This chain uses TRBV2 with TRBJ1-2, with D uncertain. Trimming took 6 bases from V and 2 from J, leaving 10 bases between them. The germline gives CDR1 SNHLY, CDR2 FYNNEI. CDR3 length: 13 amino acids. The CDR3 DNA follows: TGTGCCAGCAGCCCACTACCAAACTATGGCTACACCTTC. Translation gives CASSPLPNYGYTF.

This clone was picked up a small number of times. J is TRBJ1-1 and V is TRBV6-1; possible D gene TRBD1, 5 bases. Looked up from germline, CDR1 is MNHNS and CDR2 is SASEGT. CDR3 length: 15 amino acids. Trimming took 2 bases from V and 4 from J, leaving 14 bases between them. CDR3 in DNA: TGTGCCAGCAGTGAACCGAGACAGCCTTTCACTGAAGCTTTCTTT. This gives the protein CASSEPRQPFTEAFF.

This chain connects TRBV20-1 to TRBJ2-7; no definite D call. From germline, CDR1 is DFQATT and CDR2 SNEGSKA (reference sequence). This CDR3 is 10 amino acids long. The CDR3 protein is CKNHTYEQYF. In nucleotides, the CDR3 is TGCAAAAACCATACATACGAGCAGTACTTC.

Remarks on this clone: The identical CDR3 is also encoded by other nucleotide sequences in the sample. This chain uses TRBV7-3 with TRBJ2-5, with TRBD1 matching over 7 bases. Germline CDR1 is SGHTA and CDR2 is FQGTGA. This CDR3 comprises 15 residues. V shed 5 bases and J 4 bases; nucleotides not matched to a gene: 10. Written as DNA, the CDR3 is TGTGCCAGCAGCCTTACGACAGGGTCGGGAGAGACCCAGTACTTC. As protein: CASSLTTGSGETQYF.

V usage is TRBV6-5 and J usage is TRBJ1-2; possibly TRBD1 for D (6 bases). The ends were cut back, 6 bases at V and 4 bases at J, with 15 bases in the middle. From germline, CDR1 is MNHEY and CDR2 SVGAGI. The CDR3 is 14 amino acids. CDR3 in amino acids: CASRRSRGGYGYTF. The CDR3 DNA is TGTGCCAGCAGGAGAAGCAGGGGTGGCTATGGCTACACCTTC.